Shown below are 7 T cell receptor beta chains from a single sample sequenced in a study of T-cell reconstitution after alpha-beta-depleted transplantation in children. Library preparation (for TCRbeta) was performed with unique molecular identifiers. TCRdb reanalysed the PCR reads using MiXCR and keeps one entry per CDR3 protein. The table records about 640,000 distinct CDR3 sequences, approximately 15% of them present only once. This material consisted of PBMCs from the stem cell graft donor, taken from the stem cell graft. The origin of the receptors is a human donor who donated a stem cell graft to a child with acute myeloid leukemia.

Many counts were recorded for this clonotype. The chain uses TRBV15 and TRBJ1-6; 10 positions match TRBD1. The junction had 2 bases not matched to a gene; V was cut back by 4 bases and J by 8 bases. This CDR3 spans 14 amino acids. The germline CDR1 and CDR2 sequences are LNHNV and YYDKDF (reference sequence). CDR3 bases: TGTGCCACCAGCAAGGGGACAGGGGATTCACCCCTCCACTTT. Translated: CATSKGTGDSPLHF.

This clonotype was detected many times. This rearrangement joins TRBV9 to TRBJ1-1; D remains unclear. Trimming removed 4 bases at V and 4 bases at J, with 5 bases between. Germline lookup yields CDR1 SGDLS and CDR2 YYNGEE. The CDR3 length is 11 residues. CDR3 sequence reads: CASSPVTEAFF. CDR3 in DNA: TGTGCCAGCAGCCCCGTCACTGAAGCTTTCTTT.

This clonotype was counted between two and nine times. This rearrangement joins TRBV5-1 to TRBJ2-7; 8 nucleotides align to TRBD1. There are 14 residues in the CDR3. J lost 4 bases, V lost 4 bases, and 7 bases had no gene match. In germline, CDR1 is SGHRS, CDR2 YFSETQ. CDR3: CASSELGQEYEQYF. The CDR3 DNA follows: TGCGCCAGCAGCGAGCTGGGACAGGAGTACGAGCAGTACTTC.

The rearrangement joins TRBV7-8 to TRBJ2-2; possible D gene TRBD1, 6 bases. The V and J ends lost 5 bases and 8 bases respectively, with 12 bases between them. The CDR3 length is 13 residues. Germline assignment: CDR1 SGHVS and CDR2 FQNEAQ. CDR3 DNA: TGTGCCAGCAGCCCAGAGGGGGTGGGGGAGCTGTTTTTT. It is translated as CASSPEGVGELFF.

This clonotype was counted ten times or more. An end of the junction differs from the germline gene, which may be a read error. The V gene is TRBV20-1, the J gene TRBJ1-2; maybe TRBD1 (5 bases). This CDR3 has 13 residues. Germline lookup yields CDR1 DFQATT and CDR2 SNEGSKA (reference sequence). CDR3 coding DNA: TGCAGTGCTAGAGGGGCCTGGGGGGATGGCTACACTTTC. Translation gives CSARGAWGDGYTF.

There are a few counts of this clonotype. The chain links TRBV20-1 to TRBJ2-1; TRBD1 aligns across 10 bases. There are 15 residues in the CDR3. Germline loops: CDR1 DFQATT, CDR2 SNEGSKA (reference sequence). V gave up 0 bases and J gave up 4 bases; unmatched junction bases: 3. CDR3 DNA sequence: TGCAGTGCTAGAGATCGGACAGGGGGTTACAATGAGCAGTTCTTC. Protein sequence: CSARDRTGGYNEQFF.

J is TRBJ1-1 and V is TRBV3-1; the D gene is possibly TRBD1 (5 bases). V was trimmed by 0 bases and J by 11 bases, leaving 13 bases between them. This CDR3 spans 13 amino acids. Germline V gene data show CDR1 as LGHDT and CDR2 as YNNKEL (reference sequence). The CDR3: CASSQEEGKRAFF. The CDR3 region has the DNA TGTGCCAGCAGCCAAGAAGAGGGGAAAAGGGCTTTCTTT.